This entry lists 2 T cell receptor beta chains sequenced from one sample in a study of cytotoxic CD8 clonotypes in ibrutinib-treated CLL. The table came from immunoSEQ multiplex PCR; TCRdb's copy has only in-frame clones and leaves some out. Among 250,000 to 350,000 clones listed, around 69% were seen once. Material: PBMCs, obtained at disease progression, from a patient treated with ibrutinib. These TCRs come from a human donor with chronic lymphocytic leukemia.

V and J are TRBV11-3 and TRBJ2-1; 14 bases align to TRBD2. The CDR3 has 18 residues. Germline V gene data show CDR1 as SGHNT and CDR2 as YENEEA. J gave up 10 bases and V 5 bases, and 16 bases lay outside the gene matches. CDR3 region: CASSPARPGLAGVGEQFF. The CDR3 nucleotides are TGTGCCAGCAGCCCCGCCCGACCGGGACTAGCGGGAGTGGGAGAGCAGTTCTTC. Based on the CDR3 plus reference TRBV11-3 and TRBJ2-1, the full variable domain is EAGVVQSPRYKIIEKKQPVAFWCNPISGHNTLYWYLQNLGQGPELLIRYENEEAVDDSQLPKDRFSAERLKGVDSTLKIQPAELGDSAVYLCASSPARPGLAGVGEQFFGPGTRLTVL.

The CDR3 DNA sequence: TGTGCCAGCAGCGGAAGGAACGAGCAGTACTTC. Translated: CASSGRNEQYF. The chain combines TRBV2 with TRBJ2-7; D is ambiguous. The CDR3 has 11 residues. Trimming cost V 6 bases and J 5 bases, with 8 bases left between them. Germline CDR1 and CDR2: SNHLY and FYNNEI.